A selection of T cell receptor beta chains follows, all from one sample in a study of blood T cell repertoires in COVID-19. Clones were sequenced by immunoSEQ multiplex PCR, and TCRdb holds only the in-frame ones, with some missing. The repertoire holds about 280,000 clones, with approximately 78% as singletons. The source material was PBMCs or T cells enriched from blood (not recorded which). Every receptor here comes from a middle-aged man who had been exposed to COVID-19. Each CDR3 is given with its conserved first and last residue. D genes are given only for firm matches. Not all rows give a size; the values are once, few, many and, for expanded clones, a class.

size | J | D | V | CDR3 | DNA
- | TRBJ1-4 | - | TRBV4-2 | CASSQDGRGNEKLFF | TGTGCCAGCAGCCAAGATGGAAGGGGGAATGAAAAACTGTTTTTT
- | TRBJ2-1 | - | TRBV11-3 | CASSLVGNEQFF | TGTGCCAGCAGCTTAGTCGGCAATGAGCAGTTCTTC
- | TRBJ1-3 | - | TRBV5-1 | CASTDYGSGNTIYF | TGCGCCAGCACTGACTACGGCTCTGGAAACACCATATATTTT
few | TRBJ2-1 | - | TRBV2 | CASSELGWGPGEQFF | TGTGCCAGCAGTGAATTGGGTTGGGGCCCCGGTGAGCAGTTCTTC
- | TRBJ1-2 | TRBD1 | TRBV19 | CATRPGQGGAAYGYTF | TGTGCCACCAGACCGGGACAGGGGGGAGCGGCTTATGGCTACACCTTC
- | TRBJ1-1 | - | TRBV4-1 | CASSPRTAFETEAFF | TGCGCCAGCAGCCCCCGGACTGCGTTTGAGACTGAAGCTTTCTTT
- | TRBJ2-2 | TRBD2 | TRBV24-1 | CATSDPGTSGRITGELFF | TGTGCCACCAGTGACCCCGGGACTAGCGGGAGGATCACCGGGGAGCTGTTTTTT
- | TRBJ2-7 | - | TRBV19 | CASGRGQDYYEQYF | TGTGCCAGTGGGAGGGGACAGGATTACTACGAGCAGTACTTC
- | TRBJ2-3 | - | TRBV19 | CASRHTDTQYF | TGTGCCAGTAGACATACGGATACGCAGTATTTT
- | TRBJ2-1 | TRBD1 | TRBV5-5 | CASTAQGDPLYNEQFF | TGTGCCAGCACCGCTCAGGGGGACCCTTTATACAATGAGCAGTTCTTC
many | TRBJ1-2 | - | TRBV14 | CASSPGGRSPGYTF | TGTGCCAGCAGCCCCGGAGGCAGATCTCCGGGCTACACCTTC
- | TRBJ1-1 | - | TRBV18 | CASSLQGSQWRNTEAFF | TGTGCCAGCTCATTACAGGGAAGTCAGTGGAGGAACACTGAAGCTTTCTTT
- | TRBJ2-3 | - | TRBV3-1/TRBV3-2 | CASSQDAAVDTQYF | TGTGCCAGCAGCCAAGACGCGGCCGTGGATACGCAGTATTTT
once | TRBJ2-7 | - | TRBV5-6 | CASRFRRGSVHEQYF | TGTGCCAGCAGATTTCGAAGGGGGAGCGTGCACGAGCAGTACTTC
- | TRBJ2-2 | - | TRBV27 | CASSLYGRFNTGELFF | TGTGCCAGCAGTTTGTATGGGCGCTTCAACACCGGGGAGCTGTTTTTT
- | TRBJ2-3 | TRBD2 | TRBV15 | CATSRDGPGGRAEDTQYF | TGTGCCACCAGCAGAGATGGCCCCGGCGGGAGGGCCGAAGATACGCAGTATTTT
few | TRBJ2-2 | - | TRBV10-1 | CASSDGNTGELFF | TGCGCCAGCAGTGACGGGAACACCGGGGAGCTGTTTTTT
- | TRBJ2-4 | - | TRBV21-1 | CAPFEREGECIQYF | TGTGCCCCGTTCGAGAGAGAGGGTGAGTGCATTCAGTACTTC
- | TRBJ2-2 | - | TRBV28 | CASTQAGTGELFF | TGTGCCAGCACCCAGGCGGGCACCGGGGAGCTGTTTTTT
- | TRBJ2-1 | - | TRBV10-3 | CAISESQGTYNEQFF | TGTGCCATCAGTGAGTCACAGGGCACCTACAATGAGCAGTTCTTC
- | TRBJ1-3 | - | TRBV12-5 | CASGLVLGRGGNTIYF | TGTGCTAGTGGTTTGGTACTTGGTAGGGGTGGAAACACCATATATTTT
once | TRBJ2-7 | - | TRBV7-2 | CASSPPSGASYEQYF | TGTGCCAGCAGCCCCCCGTCGGGAGCATCCTACGAGCAGTACTTC
- | TRBJ2-7 | - | TRBV30 | CASRGLSHYEQYF | TGTGCCTCGAGAGGACTGAGTCACTACGAGCAGTACTTC
- | TRBJ2-1 | - | TRBV30 | CAWSDGGSSYNEQFF | TGTGCCTGGAGTGACGGTGGTAGTTCGTACAATGAGCAGTTCTTC
- | TRBJ1-2 | TRBD1 | TRBV5-5 | CASSEGGAGYGYTF | TGTGCCAGCAGCGAAGGGGGCGCGGGCTATGGCTACACCTTC
- | TRBJ2-3 | TRBD2 | TRBV6-4 | CASSATSGSTDTQYF | TGTGCCAGCAGTGCCACTAGCGGGAGTACAGATACGCAGTATTTT
- | TRBJ1-2 | TRBD1 | TRBV10-3 | CAISGTLQGQIYGYTF | TGTGCCATCAGTGGGACCCTACAGGGACAGATCTATGGCTACACCTTC
- | TRBJ2-3 | TRBD1 | TRBV29-1 | CSVSRDRLTDTQYF | TGCAGCGTTTCCCGGGACAGACTCACAGATACGCAGTATTTT
- | TRBJ2-3 | TRBD1 | TRBV7-3 | CASSRTGQGGDTQYF | TGTGCCAGCAGCCGGACAGGGCAGGGAGGAGATACGCAGTATTTT
once | TRBJ1-2 | TRBD1 | TRBV11-1 | CASSKDRAGVTF | TGTGCCAGCAGCAAAGACAGGGCTGGGGTCACCTTC
- | TRBJ2-1 | - | TRBV6-5 | CASISWERYNEQFF | TGTGCCAGCATTAGTTGGGAGAGATACAATGAGCAGTTCTTC
- | TRBJ2-3 | TRBD2 | TRBV9 | CASGPRLAGASDTQYF | TGTGCCAGCGGACCAAGACTAGCGGGGGCTTCAGATACGCAGTATTTT
medium-sized | TRBJ2-2 | - | TRBV11-3 | CASSLGGWGRNTGELFF | TGTGCCAGCAGCCTAGGCGGTTGGGGCAGGAACACCGGGGAGCTGTTTTTT
- | TRBJ2-3 | TRBD2 | TRBV29-1 | CSVALRPGTSGRVTDTQYF | TGCAGCGTTGCTCTTCGCCCGGGGACTAGCGGGAGGGTTACAGATACGCAGTATTTT
once | TRBJ2-3 | - | TRBV5-1 | CASREGQKFTDTQYF | TGCGCCAGCAGGGAGGGGCAGAAGTTCACAGATACGCAGTATTTT
- | TRBJ2-1 | - | TRBV5-1 | CASSLPRIGDRNEQFF | TGCGCCAGCAGCCTCCCTCGCATCGGGGATCGCAATGAGCAGTTCTTC
- | TRBJ1-2 | - | TRBV4-2 | CASSQAQGLAGYTF | TGTGCCAGCAGCCAGGCACAGGGTCTTGCTGGCTACACCTTC
- | TRBJ2-4 | - | TRBV10-3 | CAISESIGVGIQYF | TGTGCCATCAGTGAGTCGATCGGGGTAGGCATTCAGTACTTC
once | TRBJ2-7 | TRBD1 | TRBV5-1 | CASSAGQGSYEQYF | TGCGCCAGCAGCGCCGGACAGGGCTCCTACGAGCAGTACTTC
- | TRBJ1-5 | - | TRBV24-1 | CATSVMTEHSNQPQHF | TGTGCCACCAGTGTAATGACAGAACATAGCAATCAGCCCCAGCATTTT
- | TRBJ1-5 | - | TRBV27 | CASSLSVGASLGSNQPQHF | TGTGCCAGCAGTTTATCGGTGGGGGCCTCCCTTGGTAGCAATCAGCCCCAGCATTTT
- | TRBJ2-5 | - | TRBV3-1/TRBV3-2 | CASSQDHRTQYF | TGTGCCAGCAGCCAAGATCACAGGACCCAGTACTTC
- | TRBJ2-2 | - | TRBV3-1/TRBV3-2 | CASSRTGTRELFF | TGTGCCAGCAGCCGGACTGGGACTCGGGAGCTGTTTTTT
- | TRBJ2-7 | - | TRBV7-9 | CASSRPPLEDEQYF | TGTGCCAGCAGCCGGCCGCCACTCGAGGACGAGCAGTACTTC
- | TRBJ1-2 | TRBD1 | TRBV5-6 | CASSFGQALGHTF | TGTGCCAGCAGCTTTGGACAGGCACTCGGCCACACCTTC
- | TRBJ2-7 | TRBD2 | TRBV6-5 | CASSYSVAGGYEQYF | TGTGCCAGCAGTTACTCGGTAGCGGGAGGATACGAGCAGTACTTC
- | TRBJ2-1 | TRBD2 | TRBV6-2/TRBV6-3 | CASSALAGGPGEQFF | TGTGCCAGCAGCGCCCTAGCGGGAGGGCCAGGTGAGCAGTTCTTC
- | TRBJ2-3 | - | TRBV5-6 | CASSFRGLTDTQYF | TGTGCCAGCAGCTTTAGAGGGTTGACAGATACGCAGTATTTT
- | TRBJ2-7 | TRBD2 | TRBV19 | CASSKASGIGQYF | TGTGCCAGTAGTAAGGCTAGCGGGATAGGGCAGTACTTC
- | TRBJ1-2 | - | TRBV9 | CASRSVVGSQNYGYTF | TGTGCCAGCAGATCTGTAGTCGGGTCTCAGAACTATGGCTACACCTTC
- | TRBJ2-2 | - | TRBV6-5 | CASRRGGNTGELFF | TGTGCCAGCAGACGCGGGGGCAACACCGGGGAGCTGTTTTTT
- | TRBJ2-1 | - | TRBV20-1 | CSAGTYNEQFF | TGCAGTGCTGGGACTTACAATGAGCAGTTCTTC
- | TRBJ1-4 | TRBD1 | TRBV30 | CAWSVGGQGGEKLFF | TGTGCCTGGAGTGTAGGGGGACAGGGTGGAGAAAAACTGTTTTTT